The T cell receptor (beta chain) described here comes from a study of blood T cell repertoires in COVID-19. Whole-study context: PBMCs, B-cell-depleted T cells, or T cells were the source of the cDNA or gDNA that made up the material.

In the original workflow: Estimated nucleated cell counts came from reference gene primer amplification. TCRdb's table, derived via immunoSEQ multiplex PCR, lists solely in-frame clones and lacks some. D and trimming were read from the DNA, whereas the V and J calls and clone size are those reported in that table. The sample has 50,000 to 60,000 clones, 85% to 90% seen once. The germline V gene has CDR1 SGHTA and CDR2 FQGNSA. Losses at the gene ends were 5 bases for V and 4 bases for J; bases not matched to a gene: 15. This CDR3 is 17 amino acids long. The clonotype comes from a human donor in a cohort sampled during active COVID-19. The sample taken for sequencing was peripheral blood. The chain employs TRBV7-2 and TRBJ2-3; 7 nucleotides line up with TRBD2. As DNA, the CDR3 is TGTGCCAGCAGCCGCGGAGGGGCGGGCGGGAGCCCAGATACGCAGTATTTT. The encoded protein is CASSRGGAGGSPDTQYF.